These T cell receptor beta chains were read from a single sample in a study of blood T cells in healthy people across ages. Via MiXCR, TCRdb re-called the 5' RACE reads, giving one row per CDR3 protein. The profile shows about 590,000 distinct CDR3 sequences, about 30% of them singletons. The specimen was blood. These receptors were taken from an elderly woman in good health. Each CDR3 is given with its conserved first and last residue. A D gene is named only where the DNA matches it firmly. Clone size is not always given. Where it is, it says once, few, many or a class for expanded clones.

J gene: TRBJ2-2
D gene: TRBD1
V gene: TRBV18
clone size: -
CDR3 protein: CASSPTGTGRSTGELFF
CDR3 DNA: TGTGCCAGCTCACCAACCGGGACAGGGAGGAGCACCGGGGAGCTGTTTTTT

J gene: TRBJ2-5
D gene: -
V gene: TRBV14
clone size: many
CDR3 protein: CASSPLYRDQETQYF
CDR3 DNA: TGTGCCAGCAGCCCCCTTTACAGGGACCAAGAGACCCAGTACTTC

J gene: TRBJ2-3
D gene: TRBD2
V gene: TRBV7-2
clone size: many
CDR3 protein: CASSLSLAGGHTDTQYF
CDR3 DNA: TGTGCCAGCAGCTTATCACTAGCGGGGGGCCACACAGATACGCAGTATTTT

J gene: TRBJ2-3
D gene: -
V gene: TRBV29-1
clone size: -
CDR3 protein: CSVEGTHVIGEIAPSTDTQYF
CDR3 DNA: TGCAGCGTTGAAGGCACCCACGTTATCGGGGAGATAGCCCCAAGCACAGATACGCAGTATTTT

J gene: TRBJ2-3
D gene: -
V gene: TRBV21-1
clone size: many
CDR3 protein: CASSKLRLGADTQYF
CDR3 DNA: TGTGCCAGCAGCAAACTACGGCTAGGCGCAGATACGCAGTATTTT

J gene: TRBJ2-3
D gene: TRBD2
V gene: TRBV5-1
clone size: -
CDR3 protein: CASASGVAGGVSGTDTQYF
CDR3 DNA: TGCGCCAGCGCGTCAGGGGTAGCGGGGGGCGTGAGTGGCACAGATACGCAGTATTTT

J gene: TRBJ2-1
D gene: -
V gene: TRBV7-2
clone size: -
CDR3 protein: CASSEVAGAAEQFF
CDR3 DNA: TGTGCCAGCAGCGAGGTGGCGGGGGCCGCTGAGCAGTTCTTC

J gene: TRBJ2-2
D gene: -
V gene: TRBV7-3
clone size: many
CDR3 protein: CASRGNTGELFF
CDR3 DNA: TGTGCCAGCAGGGGGAACACCGGGGAGCTGTTTTTT

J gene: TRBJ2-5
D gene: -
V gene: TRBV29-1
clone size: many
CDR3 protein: CSVGSGGKETQYF
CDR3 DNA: TGCAGCGTCGGGTCGGGGGGCAAAGAGACCCAGTACTTC

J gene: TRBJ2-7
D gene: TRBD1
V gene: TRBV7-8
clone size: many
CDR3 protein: CASSRSRTGLYEQYF
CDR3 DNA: TGTGCCAGCAGCCGCTCCCGGACAGGGCTGTACGAGCAGTACTTC

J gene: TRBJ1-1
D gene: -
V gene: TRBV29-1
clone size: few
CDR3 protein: CSVEDRGDTEAFF
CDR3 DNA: TGCAGCGTTGAAGATCGGGGAGACACTGAAGCTTTCTTT